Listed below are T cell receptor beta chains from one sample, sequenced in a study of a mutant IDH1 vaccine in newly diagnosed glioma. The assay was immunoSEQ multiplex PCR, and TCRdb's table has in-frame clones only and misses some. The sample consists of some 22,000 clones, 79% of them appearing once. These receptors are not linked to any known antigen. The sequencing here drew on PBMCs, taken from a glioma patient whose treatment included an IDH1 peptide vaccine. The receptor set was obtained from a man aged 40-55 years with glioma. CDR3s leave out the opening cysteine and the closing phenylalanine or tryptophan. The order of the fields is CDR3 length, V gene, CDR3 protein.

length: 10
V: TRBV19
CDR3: ASGRTAEPQH

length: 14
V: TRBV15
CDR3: ATSRLITGVSETQY

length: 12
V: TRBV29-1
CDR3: SVGGRTSGYEQY

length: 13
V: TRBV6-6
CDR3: ASSPGGTSYNEQF

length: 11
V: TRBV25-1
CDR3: ASSEQGYNEQF

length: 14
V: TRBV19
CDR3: ASSPRQGGGSETQY

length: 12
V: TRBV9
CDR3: ASSPRDSYNEQF

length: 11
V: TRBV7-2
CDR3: ASSLVRREAPY

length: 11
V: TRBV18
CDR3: ASSRQETGELF

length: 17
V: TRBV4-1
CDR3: ASSQGMTSGDGIWDEQF

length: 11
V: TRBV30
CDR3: AWSRDSGNTIY

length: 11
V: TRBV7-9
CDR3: ASSFGGNRGYT

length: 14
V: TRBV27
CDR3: ASSSNRDRANEKLF

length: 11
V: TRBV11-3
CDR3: ASSLAVYNEQF